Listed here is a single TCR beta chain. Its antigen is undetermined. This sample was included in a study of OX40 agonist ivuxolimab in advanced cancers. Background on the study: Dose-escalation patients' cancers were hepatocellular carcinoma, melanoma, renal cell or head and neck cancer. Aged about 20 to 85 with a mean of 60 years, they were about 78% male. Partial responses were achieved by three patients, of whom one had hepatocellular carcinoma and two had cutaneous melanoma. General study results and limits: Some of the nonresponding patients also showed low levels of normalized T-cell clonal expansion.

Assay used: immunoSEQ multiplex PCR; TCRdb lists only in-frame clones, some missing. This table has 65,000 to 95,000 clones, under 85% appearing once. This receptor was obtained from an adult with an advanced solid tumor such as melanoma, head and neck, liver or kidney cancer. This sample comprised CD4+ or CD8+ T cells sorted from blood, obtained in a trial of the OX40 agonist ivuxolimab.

CDR3: CASSIPGHHKQFF. The CDR3 region has the DNA TGTGCCAGTAGTATACCGGGACACCATAAGCAGTTCTTC. The chain joins TRBV19 to TRBJ2-1, with D possibly matching TRBD1 (6 bases). Germline V lookup: CDR1 LNHDA, CDR2 SQIVND (reference sequence). This CDR3 comprises 13 residues. Deletions cut 2 bases from V and 11 bases from J, with 13 bases between.